This note documents a single T cell receptor (beta chain) sequence. The antigen remains unidentified. This sample was included in a study of cytomegalovirus exposure and HLA in healthy donors. In the PCR, 60 Vbeta and 13 Jbeta primers were used. Assay used: immunoSEQ multiplex PCR; TCRdb lists only in-frame clones, some missing. The sample shows over 100,000 clones, about four fifths of them seen only once. Germline V gene sequence: CDR1 SGHRS, CDR2 YFSETQ. CDR3 length: 14 amino acids. The J segment lost 4 bases and the V segment lost 7 bases, leaving 5 bases of the junction unmatched. Study observations and caveats: It was taken for granted in presence/absence analyses that sequencing depth across donors was roughly uniform.

Sequenced: PBMCs. This clonotype originated in a woman aged 25 to 39 in good health and CMV-seronegative. The rearrangement joins TRBV5-1 to TRBJ2-3; TRBD2 aligns across 11 bases. The CDR3 coding sequence is TGCGCCAGCGAACTAGCGGGAGTCTCAGATACGCAGTATTTT. This codes for CASELAGVSDTQYF.